The subject of this entry is one T cell receptor beta chain. The target antigen is unknown. V lost 1 base and J 0 bases, leaving 8 bases between the germline ends. CDR3 size: 14 residues. From germline, CDR1 is SGHRS and CDR2 YFSETQ. Time point of the sample: newly diagnosed GD, antithyroid drugs for less than 3 months. Scientists built the TCR library using RNA that was extracted from PBMCs. The data belong to a study of regulatory T cells in long-lasting Graves disease. General observations from the study: Accuracy was possibly reduced by small sample size.

Construction of TCR beta libraries relied on iRepertoire HTBI primers and on Arm-PCR targeting CDR3 regions. TCRdb re-called the multiplex PCR reads through MiXCR, storing one row per CDR3 protein. The sample records hundreds of thousands of distinct CDR3 sequences, 15% to 20% being singletons. These data also formed part of another study, on T cells in Graves' hyperthyroidism and ophthalmopathy. That report adds: The HTBI primer set served for first-round RT-PCR of the TCR CDR3.

The sequences come from peripheral blood mononuclear cells (PBMCs), collected at new diagnosis, from a patient treated with antithyroid drugs. This chain uses TRBV5-1 with TRBJ2-7; no clear D gene. The sequence was obtained from a woman in her thirties with Graves disease. CDR3 region: CASSLRSASYEQYF. The DNA of the CDR3 is TGCGCCAGCAGCTTGCGATCAGCCTCCTACGAGCAGTACTTC.